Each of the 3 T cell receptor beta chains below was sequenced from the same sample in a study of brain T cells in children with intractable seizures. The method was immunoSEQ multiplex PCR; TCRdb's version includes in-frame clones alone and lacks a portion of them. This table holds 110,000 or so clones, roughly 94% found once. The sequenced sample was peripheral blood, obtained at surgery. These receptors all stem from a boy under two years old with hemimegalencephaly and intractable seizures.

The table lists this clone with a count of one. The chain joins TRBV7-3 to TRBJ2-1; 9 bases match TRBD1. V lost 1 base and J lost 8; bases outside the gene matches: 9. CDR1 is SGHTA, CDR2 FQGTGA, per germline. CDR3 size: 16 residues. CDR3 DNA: TGTGCCAGCAGCTTAATGGGGACAGGGTTTCCTGATGAGCAGTTCTTC. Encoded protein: CASSLMGTGFPDEQFF.

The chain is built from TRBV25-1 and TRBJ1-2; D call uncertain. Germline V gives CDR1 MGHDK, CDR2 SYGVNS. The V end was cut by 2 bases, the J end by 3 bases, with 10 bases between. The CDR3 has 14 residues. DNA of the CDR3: TGTGCCAGCAGTGAAATTATCCGCGACTATGGCTACACCTTC. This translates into CASSEIIRDYGYTF.

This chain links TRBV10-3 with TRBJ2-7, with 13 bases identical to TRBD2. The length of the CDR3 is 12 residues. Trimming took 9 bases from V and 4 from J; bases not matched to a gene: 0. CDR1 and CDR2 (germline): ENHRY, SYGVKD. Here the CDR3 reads CAMTSGRYEQYF. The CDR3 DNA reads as TGTGCCATGACTAGCGGGAGGTACGAGCAGTACTTC.